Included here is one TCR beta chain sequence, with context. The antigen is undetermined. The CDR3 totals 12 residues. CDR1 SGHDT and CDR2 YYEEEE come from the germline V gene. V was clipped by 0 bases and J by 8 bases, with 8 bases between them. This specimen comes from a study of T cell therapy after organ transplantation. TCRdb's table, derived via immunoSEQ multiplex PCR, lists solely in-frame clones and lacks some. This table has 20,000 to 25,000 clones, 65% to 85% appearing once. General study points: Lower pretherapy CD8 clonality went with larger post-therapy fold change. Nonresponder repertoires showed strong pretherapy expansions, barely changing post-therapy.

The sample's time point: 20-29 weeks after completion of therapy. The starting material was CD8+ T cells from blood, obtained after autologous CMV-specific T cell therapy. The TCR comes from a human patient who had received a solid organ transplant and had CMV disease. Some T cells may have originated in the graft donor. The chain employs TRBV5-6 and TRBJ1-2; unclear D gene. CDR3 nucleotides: TGTGCCAGCAGCTTGGTGCATTACGGCTACACCTTC. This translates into CASSLVHYGYTF.